The source of this T cell receptor (beta chain) is a study of Ad26.COV2.S vaccination and SARS-CoV-2 variants. Broader study findings: Breadth of non-spike TCRs did not differ between vaccinees and placebo recipients.

As for treatment: some 20 received Ad26.COV2.S at low or high dose, single or two shots; roughly five received placebo; per-sample allocation not given. Sampling was done on day 63 after the first vaccine or placebo injection. Boston supplied an adult donor aged 18-55 years. It was Wuhan-strain SARS-CoV-2 spike that the Ad26 vaccine vector expressed. V gave up 6 bases and J gave up 3 bases, with 12 bases separating them. CDR1 and CDR2 from the germline V gene are SGDLS and YYNGEE. The CDR3 is 13 residues long. As for this clone: Its specificity is not known.

Generated by immunoSEQ multiplex PCR, the TCRdb table keeps only in-frame clones and is missing some. The sample has 330,000 or so clones, roughly nine tenths seen once; the top ten hold approximately 5%. The sample was peripheral blood, taken in a trial of Ad26.COV2.S vaccine versus placebo. The sequence was collected from a person aged 18-60 years who received the Ad26.COV2.S COVID-19 vaccine or a placebo. This chain connects TRBV9 to TRBJ2-5; a possible D gene is TRBD2 (6 bases). DNA of the CDR3: TGTGCCAGCACATCGGGGGTAAAAGAGACCCAGTACTTC. Its protein is CASTSGVKETQYF.